The 2 T cell receptor beta chains below come from one sample, sequenced in a study of blood T cell repertoires in COVID-19. Produced via immunoSEQ multiplex PCR; TCRdb's table is partial and in-frame only. Of a few hundred thousand clones in the sample, about 82% were seen once. The sequencing input was peripheral blood. The receptors come from a man older than 75 with acute or convalescent COVID-19.

The V gene is TRBV28, the J gene TRBJ1-6; possibly TRBD1 for D (6 bases). The V gene lost 2 bases and the J gene lost 4 bases, with 21 bases spanning the gap. The CDR3 runs 19 residues. Germline V gene lookup returns CDR1 MDHEN and CDR2 SYDVKM. The CDR3 bases are TGTGCCAGCAGTTTAAAGGGGGGGGCCAGGATCGTATATAATTCACCCCTCCACTTT. Its protein product is CASSLKGGARIVYNSPLHF.

V gene TRBV7-8 combines with J gene TRBJ1-1; 10 bases are a match to TRBD1. CDR1 is SGHVS, CDR2 FQNEAQ, per germline. The J segment lost 5 bases and the V segment lost 5 bases, leaving 5 bases of the junction unmatched. The CDR3 is 14 amino acids. The CDR3 here is CASSKGTGETEAFF. The DNA of the CDR3 is TGTGCCAGCAGCAAAGGGACAGGGGAAACTGAAGCTTTCTTT.